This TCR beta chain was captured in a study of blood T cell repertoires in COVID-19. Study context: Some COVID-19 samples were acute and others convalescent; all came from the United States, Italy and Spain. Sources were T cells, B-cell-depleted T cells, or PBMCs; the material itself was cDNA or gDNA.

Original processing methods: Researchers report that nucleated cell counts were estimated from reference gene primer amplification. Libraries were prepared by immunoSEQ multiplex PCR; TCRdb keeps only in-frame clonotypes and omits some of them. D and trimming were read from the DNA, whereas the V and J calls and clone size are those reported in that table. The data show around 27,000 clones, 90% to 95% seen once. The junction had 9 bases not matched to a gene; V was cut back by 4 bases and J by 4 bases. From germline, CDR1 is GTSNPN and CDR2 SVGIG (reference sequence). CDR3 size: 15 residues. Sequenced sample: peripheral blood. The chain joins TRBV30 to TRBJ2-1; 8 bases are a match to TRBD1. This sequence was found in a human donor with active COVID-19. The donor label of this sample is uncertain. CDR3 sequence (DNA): TGTGCCTGGACCCAAAGGACAGGGATGTACAATGAGCAGTTCTTC. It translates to CAWTQRTGMYNEQFF.